This T cell receptor (beta chain) is from a study of blood T cells in healthy people across ages. It was with a sample-barcoded 5' primer and a J-beta primer mix that a second PCR of roughly 7 to 12 cycles was run. Using its own MiXCR run on the 5' RACE reads, TCRdb lists one record per CDR3 protein. This sample has over 500,000 distinct CDR3 sequences; approximately 52% occur once, and the top ten carry roughly 14%. Points on this clonotype: Antigen specificity is unknown.

The CDR3 is 15 residues long. Per germline, CDR1 MDHEN and CDR2 SYDVKM. V was pared by 2 bases and J by 4 bases, with 11 bases between. General study points: Strong correlation was found linking TCR beta diversity to naive T cell percentage. Greater diversity and more naive CD4+ cells were seen in long-lived donors than in aged donors.

The rearrangement joins TRBV28 to TRBJ2-2, with D perhaps matching TRBD2 (5 bases). The specimen was blood. This clonotype originated in a woman at least 80 years old in good health. CDR3 protein: CASSLGEWVTGELFF. For the CDR3, the DNA is TGTGCCAGCAGTTTAGGGGAGTGGGTCACCGGGGAGCTGTTTTTT.